Listed here are 5 T cell receptor beta chains from one sample, sequenced in a study of cytomegalovirus exposure and HLA in healthy donors (dated by TCRdb to 2016 to 2017). Receptor libraries were prepared by the immunoSEQ multiplex PCR assay. For the multiplex PCR, a mixture combining 60 forward primers for TCR Vbeta segments and 13 reverse primers for TCR Jbeta segments was used. Not all clones reach the TCRdb copy of this immuneACCESS table, which keeps in-frame sequences only. Checked studies attribute under half of the gap to unresolved V genes and leave the rest unexplained. The sample profile shows more than 85,000 clones; roughly 75% of them were found once. Together, the top ten hold approximately 14% of the sample. Sequencing was carried out using PBMCs. The receptors were gathered from a male donor in good health and CMV-seropositive.

The gene calls are TRBV5-1 and TRBJ2-1, with a possible D match to TRBD2 (7 bases). Germline V CDR1 and CDR2: SGHRS, YFSETQ. V lost 4 bases and J 7 bases, leaving 21 bases between the germline ends. The CDR3 covers 16 residues. The CDR3, as DNA: TGCGCCAGCAGCCCAATACCTAGGGGGGGGTCAAATGAGCAGTTCTTC. Protein sequence: CASSPIPRGGSNEQFF. The whole variable domain, filled in from reference TRBV5-1 and TRBJ2-1, reads KAGVTQTPRYLIKTRGQQVTLSCSPISGHRSVSWYQQTPGQGLQFLFEYFSETQRNKGNFPGRFSGRQFSNSRSEMNVSTLELGDSALYLCASSPIPRGGSNEQFFGPGTRLTVL.

Written as DNA, the CDR3 is TGTGCCACCGGCGGGATTACGCAGTATTTT. It is translated as CATGGITQYF. The chain employs TRBV25-1 and TRBJ2-3; perhaps TRBD2 as D (6 bases). Germline V CDR1 and CDR2: MGHDK, SYGVNS. Trimming stripped 10 bases from V and 8 bases from J, with 10 bases between. This CDR3 region has 10 residues.

The V and J genes are TRBV12-5 and TRBJ2-7, with 7 positions matching TRBD2. The CDR3 is 16 amino acids. Germline CDR1 LGHNT, CDR2 FRNRAP. J gave up 3 bases and V 4 bases, and 12 bases lay outside the gene matches. CDR3 bases: TGTGCTAGTGGTTACTCTCGACTAGCCATTAACTACGAGCAGTACTTC. This encodes CASGYSRLAINYEQYF.

This clone was observed a few times. This chain uses TRBV25-1 with TRBJ2-2, with D possibly TRBD1 on 5 matching bases. V was shortened by 8 bases and J by 0 bases, with 10 bases between the two germline ends. The CDR3 has 14 amino acids. CDR1 is MGHDK, CDR2 SYGVNS, per germline. CDR3 DNA: TGTGCCAGCCGCAGGGCGTCGAACACCGGGGAGCTGTTTTTT. Protein product: CASRRASNTGELFF.

This rearrangement joins TRBV19 to TRBJ1-2, with a weak D call TRBD1 (6 bases). This CDR3 is built from 12 residues. V lost 5 bases, J lost 4 bases, and 8 bases lay in between. Germline V gene lookup returns CDR1 LNHDA and CDR2 SQIVND (reference sequence). Here the CDR3 DNA reads TGTGCCAGTAGTCGCAGGGGCTATGGCTACACCTTC. Translated, it gives CASSRRGYGYTF.